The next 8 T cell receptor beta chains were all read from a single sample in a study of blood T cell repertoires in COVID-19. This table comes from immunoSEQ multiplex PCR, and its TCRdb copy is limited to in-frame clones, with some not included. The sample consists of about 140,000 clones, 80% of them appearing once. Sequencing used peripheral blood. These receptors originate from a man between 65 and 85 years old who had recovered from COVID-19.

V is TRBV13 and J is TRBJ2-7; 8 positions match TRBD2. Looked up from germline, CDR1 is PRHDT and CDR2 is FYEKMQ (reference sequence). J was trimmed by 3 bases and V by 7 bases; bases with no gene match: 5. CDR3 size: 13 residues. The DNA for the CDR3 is TGTGCCAGCACCCGCAGCGGGAGCTACGAGCAGTACTTC. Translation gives CASTRSGSYEQYF.

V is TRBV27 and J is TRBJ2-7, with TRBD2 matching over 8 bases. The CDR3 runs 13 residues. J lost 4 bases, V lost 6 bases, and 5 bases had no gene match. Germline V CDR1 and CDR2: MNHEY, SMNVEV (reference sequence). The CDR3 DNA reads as TGTGCCAGCAGGCAGAGCGGGAGTTACGAGCAGTACTTC. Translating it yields CASRQSGSYEQYF.

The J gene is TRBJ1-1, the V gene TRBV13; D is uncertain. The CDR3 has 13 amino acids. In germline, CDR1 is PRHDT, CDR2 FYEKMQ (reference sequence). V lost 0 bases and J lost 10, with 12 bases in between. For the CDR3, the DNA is TGTGCCAGCAGCTTAGGCCGTGAGGTCGGAGCTTTCTTT. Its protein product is CASSLGREVGAFF.

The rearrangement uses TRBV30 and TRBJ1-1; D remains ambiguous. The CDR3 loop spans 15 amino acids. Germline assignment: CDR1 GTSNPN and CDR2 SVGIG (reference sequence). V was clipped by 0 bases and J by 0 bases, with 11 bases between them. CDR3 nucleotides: TGTGCCTGGAGTGTGGGCCGGAGGATGAACACTGAAGCTTTCTTT. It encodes CAWSVGRRMNTEAFF.

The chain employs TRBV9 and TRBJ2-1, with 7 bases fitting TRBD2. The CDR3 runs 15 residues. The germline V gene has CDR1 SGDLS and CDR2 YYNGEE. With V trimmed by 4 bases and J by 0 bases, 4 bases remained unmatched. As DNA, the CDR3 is TGTGCCAGCAGCTCAGCGGGGAGCTCCTACAATGAGCAGTTCTTC. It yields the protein CASSSAGSSYNEQFF.

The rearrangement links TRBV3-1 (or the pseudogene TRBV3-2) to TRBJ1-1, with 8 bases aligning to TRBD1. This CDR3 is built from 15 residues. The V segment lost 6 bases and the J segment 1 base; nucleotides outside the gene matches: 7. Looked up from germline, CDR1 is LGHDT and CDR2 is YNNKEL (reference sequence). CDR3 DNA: TGTGCCAGCAGAGGTCCCGGGACAGGGAACACTGAAGCTTTCTTT. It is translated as CASRGPGTGNTEAFF.

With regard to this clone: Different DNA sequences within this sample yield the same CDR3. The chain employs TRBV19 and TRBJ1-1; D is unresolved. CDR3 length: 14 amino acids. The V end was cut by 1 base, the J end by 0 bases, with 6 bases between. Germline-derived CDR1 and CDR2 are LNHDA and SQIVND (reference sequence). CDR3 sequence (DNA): TGTGCCAGTAGTATAGGCCAGATGAACACTGAAGCTTTCTTT. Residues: CASSIGQMNTEAFF.

This CDR3 is CASSLGGLAWETQYF. The DNA of the CDR3 is TGTGCCAGCAGCTTAGGGGGACTAGCGTGGGAGACCCAGTACTTC. The chain recombines TRBV27 with TRBJ2-5, with 10 nucleotides matching TRBD2. Germline V CDR1 and CDR2: MNHEY, SMNVEV (reference sequence). CDR3 length: 15 residues. V trimming: 6 bases; J trimming: 5 bases; junction bases outside the gene matches: 9.